Described below is a single T cell receptor (beta chain) sequence and its context. This sample is part of a study of blood T cell repertoires in COVID-19. This CDR3 region has 15 residues. From germline, CDR1 is SQVTM and CDR2 ANQGSEA. The V gene end was trimmed by 3 bases and the J gene end by 8 bases; junction bases not matched to a gene: 13. The table came from immunoSEQ multiplex PCR; TCRdb's copy has only in-frame clones and leaves some out. Of around 190,000 clones in the sample, around 81% were seen once. The sequenced sample consisted of peripheral blood. V gene TRBV29-1 combines with J gene TRBJ2-1; the match to TRBD2 covers 7 bases. The receptor was isolated from a woman aged 40 to 55 with COVID-19, enrolled during active disease. The DNA of the CDR3 is TGCAGCGTTGATGGGGCTAGCGGCCGTTACTATGAGCAGTTCTTC. Translating it yields CSVDGASGRYYEQFF.